What follows are 18 T cell receptor beta chains derived from one specimen sequenced in a study of human T cells and chemical hapten exposure. TCRdb recomputed calls from the RACE reads with MiXCR, one row per CDR3 protein. The sample contains 110,000 to 150,000 distinct CDR3 sequences, approximately 12% of which appear only once. The time point is: patch test 2, 6 weeks after DPC sensitization. Stated treatment: therapeutic diphenylcyclopropenone sensitization with weekly scalp DPC. This specimen was whole blood, taken in connection with sensitization to the hapten diphenylcyclopropenone (DPC). The receptors here all came from a woman between 50 and 59 years old with alopecia areata. Some clones in this sample may be carry-over from other donors' samples.

This clonotype has just a few counts. The chain has TRBV4-3 and TRBJ2-1; 10 positions agree with TRBD2. The germline CDR1 and CDR2 sequences are LGHNA and YSLEER. V gave up 1 base and J gave up 6 bases; unmatched junction bases: 6. This CDR3 spans 16 amino acids. The CDR3 loop is CASSQATSGTFNEQFF. CDR3 bases: TGCGCCAGCAGCCAAGCCACTAGCGGGACGTTCAATGAGCAGTTCTTC.

V is TRBV5-5 and J is TRBJ1-1; a weak D match, TRBD1 (6 bases). CDR1 is SGHKS and CDR2 is YYEKEE in the germline V gene (reference sequence). This CDR3 contains 15 residues. V was cut by 3 bases and J by 1 base, with 13 bases left in between. In DNA, the CDR3 is TGTGCCAGCAGCTCCAGGACAGCTAAGAACACTGAAGCTTTCTTT. The encoded protein is CASSSRTAKNTEAFF. Supplemented by reference TRBV5-5 and TRBJ1-1, the full variable domain reads DAGVTQSPTHLIKTRGQQVTLRCSPISGHKSVSWYQQVLGQGPQFIFQYYEKEERGRGNFPDRFSARQFPNYSSELNVNALLLGDSALYLCASSSRTAKNTEAFFGQGTRLTVV.

The chain is built from TRBV20-1 and TRBJ2-2; D ambiguous. V was clipped by 3 bases and J by 1 base, with 9 bases between them. Germline lookup yields CDR1 DFQATT and CDR2 SNEGSKA (reference sequence). The CDR3 spans 14 residues. CDR3 in DNA: TGCAGTGCTAGTAGGCTAGAGAACACCGGGGAGCTGTTTTTT. Protein product: CSASRLENTGELFF.

This clonotype has a count of ten or more. CDR3 nucleotides: TGTGCCAGCAGACAGGGGCGCGCGGTCACAGATACGCAGTATTTT. Its translation is CASRQGRAVTDTQYF. The chain is built from TRBV2 and TRBJ2-3; 7 bases map to TRBD1. There are 15 residues in the CDR3. Germline V gene sequence: CDR1 SNHLY, CDR2 FYNNEI. Losses at the gene ends were 6 bases for V and 2 bases for J; bases not matched to a gene: 8.

This clonotype was counted only a few times. V usage is TRBV6-4 and J usage is TRBJ2-3; TRBD2 might be the D (5 bases). Trimming stripped 10 bases from V and 2 bases from J, with 16 bases between. The CDR3 runs to 14 residues. Per the germline V gene, CDR1 is MRHNA and CDR2 is SNTAGT. CDR3 DNA sequence: TGTGCCACTCGGTTGGAGGCGTCCACAGATACGCAGTATTTT. It translates to CATRLEASTDTQYF.

There are many counts of this clonotype. CDR3 in DNA: TGCAGTGCTACTAGCGGGCCGAGCACAGATACGCAGTATTTT. Translated: CSATSGPSTDTQYF. The genes are TRBV20-1 and TRBJ2-3, with TRBD2 identical over 8 bases. In germline, CDR1 is DFQATT, CDR2 SNEGSKA (reference sequence). Germline trimming cut 4 bases from V and 0 bases from J; bases unmatched to any gene: 3. CDR3 size: 14 residues.

This clonotype was recorded a few times. The rearrangement joins TRBV29-1 to TRBJ2-1; D unresolved. Germline CDR1 is SQVTM and CDR2 is ANQGSEA. This CDR3 region has 10 residues. V was pared by 7 bases and J by 8 bases, with 9 bases between. As DNA, the CDR3 is TGCAGCGGTGGGCGAGATGAGCAGTTCTTC. This gives the protein CSGGRDEQFF.

This clonotype was seen a few times. This chain joins TRBV29-1 and TRBJ2-5, with unresolved D. The CDR3 loop spans 12 amino acids. Trimming left V 4 bases short and J 1 base short, with 7 bases between. Germline V gene lookup returns CDR1 SQVTM and CDR2 ANQGSEA. DNA for the CDR3: TGCAGCGTTGTGGCAGTCCAAGAGACCCAGTACTTC. Protein sequence: CSVVAVQETQYF.

The table lists this clonotype with many counts. V is TRBV29-1 and J is TRBJ2-7; D is unclear. Between the trimmed V and J ends, which lost 4 bases and 0 bases, there was a span of 7 bases. The CDR3 runs to 12 residues. Germline CDR1 and CDR2: SQVTM and ANQGSEA. The CDR3 region is CSVGGSSYEQYF. The CDR3 nucleotides are TGCAGCGTTGGCGGTAGCTCCTACGAGCAGTACTTC.

This clonotype has more than one count but fewer than ten. In DNA form, the CDR3 reads TGTGCCAGCAGTCCTATGCAGGGAAGAGGCGGGGAGCTGTTTTTT. Translated, it gives CASSPMQGRGGELFF. This rearrangement joins TRBV28 to TRBJ2-2; weak D call: TRBD1 (5 bases). V dropped 5 bases and J dropped 7 bases, with 17 bases sitting between them. Germline-derived CDR1 and CDR2 are MDHEN and SYDVKM. CDR3 length: 15 amino acids.

The CDR3 protein is CASSPGGDEQYF. The DNA of the CDR3 is TGTGCCAGCTCACCAGGGGGGGACGAGCAGTACTTC. The V and J genes are TRBV18 and TRBJ2-7; 7 bases are a match to TRBD2. The CDR3 is 12 amino acids. Germline assignment: CDR1 KGHSH and CDR2 LQKENI. Trimming cost V 2 bases and J 5 bases; bases outside gene matches: 0.

This clonotype has just a few counts. The V gene is TRBV29-1, the J gene TRBJ2-3; 8 nucleotides align to TRBD2. The CDR3 has 13 residues. Germline V gene lookup returns CDR1 SQVTM and CDR2 ANQGSEA. The junction had 8 bases not matched to a gene; V was cut back by 4 bases and J by 8 bases. Written as DNA, the CDR3 is TGCAGCGTTGGATCGGGAGGGCCCGTTACGCAGTATTTT. This gives the protein CSVGSGGPVTQYF.

The rearrangement joins TRBV5-1 to TRBJ1-2, with TRBD1 identical over 9 bases. Trimming cost V 3 bases and J 8 bases; bases outside gene matches: 11. CDR3 size: 15 residues. CDR1 is SGHRS, CDR2 YFSETQ, per germline. CDR3 DNA sequence: TGCGCCAGCAGCTCTCCCGGGACAGGGTTCGGCGGCTACACCTTC. Its protein product is CASSSPGTGFGGYTF.

This clonotype was found a few times. This rearrangement joins TRBV5-1 to TRBJ1-5; D gene unclear. The germline CDR1 and CDR2 sequences are SGHRS and YFSETQ. V dropped 4 bases and J dropped 1 base, with 27 bases sitting between them. This CDR3 contains 20 residues. The DNA of the CDR3 is TGCGCCAGCAGCCCATGGACCCCGCAAGGGCCATCAAGCAGCAATCAGCCCCAGCATTTT. Translation: CASSPWTPQGPSSSNQPQHF. Full variable domain (remainder filled in from reference TRBV5-1 and TRBJ1-5): KAGVTQTPRYLIKTRGQQVTLSCSPISGHRSVSWYQQTPGQGLQFLFEYFSETQRNKGNFPGRFSGRQFSNSRSEMNVSTLELGDSALYLCASSPWTPQGPSSSNQPQHFGDGTRLSIL.

For the CDR3, the DNA is TGCAGTGCTGAGGGGCGGGAGGGCTTTCCCGGGGAGCTGTTTTTT. This translates into CSAEGREGFPGELFF. The chain employs TRBV20-1 and TRBJ2-2; 9 bases map to TRBD2. V lost 5 bases to trimming and J lost 6 bases; unmatched junction nucleotides: 10. The length of the CDR3 is 15 residues. From germline, CDR1 is DFQATT and CDR2 SNEGSKA (reference sequence).

This clonotype was recorded at least ten times. This rearrangement joins TRBV14 to TRBJ1-1; the D gene is possibly TRBD1 (5 bases). CDR1 and CDR2 (germline): SGHDN, FVKESK. Trimming shortened V by 4 bases and J by 6 bases, and 15 bases separated the two germline ends. The CDR3 extends over 14 amino acids. The CDR3: CASSRLGGKPEAFF. The CDR3 DNA is TGTGCCAGCAGCCGGCTTGGGGGGAAACCTGAAGCTTTCTTT.

The V call is TRBV5-5, the J call TRBJ1-6, with 7 bases fitting TRBD1. The CDR3 length is 15 residues. With V trimmed by 4 bases and J by 5 bases, 6 bases remained unmatched. CDR1 is SGHKS and CDR2 is YYEKEE in the germline V gene (reference sequence). The chain's CDR3 is CASSGRTGNNSPLHF. The CDR3 nucleotides are TGTGCCAGCAGCGGGCGGACAGGAAATAATTCACCCCTCCACTTT.

The chain has TRBV6-5 and TRBJ2-2, with TRBD2 as a possible D gene (7 bases). Germline CDR1 MNHEY, CDR2 SVGAGI. Trimming took off 3 bases at V and 7 bases at J, with 15 bases between the two ends. This CDR3 contains 15 residues. CDR3 sequence reads: CASSYFRGASGELFF. CDR3 DNA sequence: TGTGCCAGCAGTTATTTCCGGGGGGCTAGCGGGGAGCTGTTTTTT.